This is a list of T cell receptor beta chains from one sample in a study of CD8+ T cells in alopecia areata. Sequencing was performed with immunoSEQ multiplex PCR; in TCRdb, only in-frame clones are kept and a portion is missing. The top ten hold about 4.4% of the sample, which has about 150,000 clones, around 54% seen once. The specimen was CD4+ T cells sorted from blood. The receptor source for this set is a human donor in good health. Both conserved end residues are part of each CDR3. A D gene is named only where the DNA matches it firmly. A clone size is listed for some rows: how often the clone was seen (once, few, many), or a class if it is expanded.

j_call v_call clone_size d_call cdr3_nt cdr3_aa
TRBJ2-3 TRBV7-6 . . TGTGCCAGCAGCCCGCTAGCAGATACGCAGTATTTT CASSPLADTQYF
TRBJ1-2 TRBV18 . TRBD1 TGTGCCAGCTCACCAGGGGCGACAGGGGGCGCGGATACCTATGGCTACACCTTC CASSPGATGGADTYGYTF
TRBJ2-1 TRBV6-6 . TRBD1 TGTGCCAGCAGTACCGGCGGGACAGGGTACAATGAGCAGTTCTTC CASSTGGTGYNEQFF
TRBJ2-3 TRBV25-1 . . TGTGCCAGCAGTGGGCCGATTGATACGCAGTATTTT CASSGPIDTQYF
TRBJ2-5 TRBV19 . . TGTGCCAGTAGTATACGGGGCGGAAAAGAGACCCAGTACTTC CASSIRGGKETQYF
TRBJ2-5 TRBV6-6 . TRBD1 TGTGCCAGCAGTCCCATTGTAGGGGGCCCAGGGGAGACCCAGTACTTC CASSPIVGGPGETQYF
TRBJ2-7 TRBV30 once TRBD1 TGTGCCTGGAGCGATAGGACCGCTCGGACAGGGAGAAGATACGAGCAGTACTTC CAWSDRTARTGRRYEQYF
TRBJ2-5 TRBV2 . TRBD1 TGTGCCAGCAGAGCCTTAGGGGCAGGGGGCGAGACCCAGTACTTC CASRALGAGGETQYF
TRBJ1-2 TRBV5-4 few TRBD1 TGTGCCAGCAGCTTGGGACCGCCGGGACAGGGCGTGGGCTACACCTTC CASSLGPPGQGVGYTF
TRBJ2-1 TRBV27 . TRBD2 TGTGCCAGCAGATCCTGGACTAGCGGGAGAGCTTACAATGAGCAGTTCTTC CASRSWTSGRAYNEQFF
TRBJ2-5 TRBV14 . . TGTGCCAGCAGCCACCCCGGGGAGACCCAGTACTTC CASSHPGETQYF
TRBJ2-7 TRBV27 . TRBD1 TGTGCCAGCAGTCCGAGGCCGGGACAGATCTACGAGCAGTACTTC CASSPRPGQIYEQYF
TRBJ1-1 TRBV30 . . TGTGCCTGCCAAGGGCACCCGAACACTGAAGCTTTCTTT CACQGHPNTEAFF
TRBJ2-2 TRBV29-1 . . TGCAGCGTTGGTTCTTCCTTTACCTATAACACCGGGGAGCTGTTTTTT CSVGSSFTYNTGELFF
TRBJ2-5 TRBV5-1 . TRBD2 TGCGCCAGCAGCTCAGCGGGAGACAAGAGTGAGACCCAGTACTTC CASSSAGDKSETQYF
TRBJ2-1 TRBV29-1 . . TGCAGCGTTGCTAGGAGGCTGTCTTACAATGAGCAGTTCTTC CSVARRLSYNEQFF